These T cell receptor beta chains were read from a single sample in a study of blood T cell repertoires in COVID-19. The protocol was immunoSEQ multiplex PCR, while the TCRdb copy is restricted to in-frame clones and leaves out a portion. The sample lists approximately 15,000 clones, around nine tenths seen once, with 3.5% to 5% in the top ten. Sequenced material: peripheral blood. These receptors originate from a man in his 60s with active COVID-19. Each CDR3 is given with its conserved first and last residue. The order of the fields is clone size, V gene, D gene, J gene, CDR3 DNA, CDR3 protein. D genes are given only for firm matches. Not every row has a clone size; where given, it reads once, few, many or a size class.

once	TRBV13	TRBD2	TRBJ2-1	TGTGCCAGCAGCCCCAGGACTAGCGGGGACAATGAGCAGTTCTTC	CASSPRTSGDNEQFF
NA	TRBV24-1	TRBD1	TRBJ1-3	TGTGCCACCAGTGCGTCCCCGGGACAGGGGGCGGACACCATATATTTT	CATSASPGQGADTIYF
NA	TRBV9	TRBD1	TRBJ2-7	TGTGCCAGCAGCGGATGGTCCCGGGACAGGGGCTACGAGCAGTACTTC	CASSGWSRDRGYEQYF
NA	TRBV5-1	NA	TRBJ1-6	TGCGCCAGCAGCTTGACCGCCCTGGGGGCGCCCAATTCACCCCTCCACTTT	CASSLTALGAPNSPLHF
NA	TRBV28	TRBD1	TRBJ1-4	TGTGCCAGCAGCATAACAGGGGGCCTTTTTGAAAAACTGTTTTTT	CASSITGGLFEKLFF
NA	TRBV2	NA	TRBJ1-6	TGTGCCGGGGGGAGCTCCTATAATTCACCCCTCCACTTT	CAGGSSYNSPLHF
once	TRBV18	NA	TRBJ1-5	TGTGCCAGCTCACTGCCGGGGAACGAGCCCCAGCATTTT	CASSLPGNEPQHF
NA	TRBV2	TRBD1	TRBJ1-4	TGTGCCAGCCGGGACAGCCTCGATGAAAAACTGTTTTTT	CASRDSLDEKLFF
NA	TRBV9	TRBD2	TRBJ2-3	TGTGCCAGCAGCACCCGGCGGGGGGGGGTGACAAAATCCGCAGATACGCAGTATTTT	CASSTRRGGVTKSADTQYF
NA	TRBV5-1	NA	TRBJ2-3	TGCGCCAGCAGCCTACGGACTACTACTAGCACAGATACGCAGTATTTT	CASSLRTTTSTDTQYF
NA	TRBV28	NA	TRBJ2-1	TGTGCCAGCACCGCTGGGGGGGGGCCTAAGAATGAGCAGTTCTTC	CASTAGGGPKNEQFF
NA	TRBV27	NA	TRBJ2-2	TGTGCCAGCGGTCTAACAGGGTTCGGCGGGGAGCTGTTTTTT	CASGLTGFGGELFF
NA	TRBV7-6	TRBD1	TRBJ2-7	TGTGCCAGCAGCTTAGCCCCCGGGACAGACCACTACGAGCAGTACTTC	CASSLAPGTDHYEQYF
NA	TRBV5-1	TRBD1	TRBJ2-3	TGCGCCAGCAGCTTCGTCCCGGGACAGGGGGATACGCAGTATTTT	CASSFVPGQGDTQYF
NA	TRBV5-6	NA	TRBJ1-2	TGTGCCAGCAGCCCAGACCAGGGCGTGGGTGGCTACACCTTC	CASSPDQGVGGYTF
NA	TRBV24-1	TRBD1	TRBJ2-5	TGTGCCACCAGTGACCCAGGGGGCCAAGAGACCCAGTACTTC	CATSDPGGQETQYF
NA	TRBV27	TRBD2	TRBJ2-3	TGTGCCAGCAGTTTCGTCGCGGGGGGCCGTGGGCAGTATTTT	CASSFVAGGRGQYF
NA	TRBV6-4	TRBD2	TRBJ2-3	TGTGCCAGCAGTAGAAGCGGGGGAACAGATACGCAGTATTTT	CASSRSGGTDTQYF
NA	TRBV19	NA	TRBJ1-5	TGTGCCAGTAGTATAGTGACAGGAGGTTATAGCAATCAGCCCCAGCATTTT	CASSIVTGGYSNQPQHF
NA	TRBV27	NA	TRBJ2-6	TGTGCCAGCAGTTCTGACGACGAGCCGTTAAAGACCGGGGCTGGGGCCAACGTCCTGACTTTC	CASSSDDEPLKTGAGANVLTF
NA	TRBV10-1	TRBD1	TRBJ2-1	TGCGCCAGCGACCACAGGGGCGATTACAATGAGCAGTTCTTC	CASDHRGDYNEQFF
NA	TRBV19	NA	TRBJ1-1	TGTGCCAGTAGCCTCGACGTCGGGATGAACACTGAAGCTTTCTTT	CASSLDVGMNTEAFF
once	TRBV15	TRBD2	TRBJ2-5	TGTGCCACCAGCAGACAACTAGCGGGGCAAGAGACCCAGTACTTC	CATSRQLAGQETQYF
NA	TRBV5-4	TRBD1	TRBJ2-2	TGTGCCAGCAGCTTAGGTGGGACAGGAAACACCGGGGAGCTGTTTTTT	CASSLGGTGNTGELFF
NA	TRBV3-1/TRBV3-2	TRBD1	TRBJ1-2	TGTGCCAGCAGCCCCCGGAGCAGGGGGATCTATGGCTACACCTTC	CASSPRSRGIYGYTF
NA	TRBV3-1/TRBV3-2	NA	TRBJ1-2	TGTGCCAGCAGCCGCGGACAGCCCTATGGCTACACCTTC	CASSRGQPYGYTF
NA	TRBV29-1	TRBD1	TRBJ2-5	TGCAGCGCGCGGGCTTCCCCCGACAGGGGAGAGACCCAGTACTTC	CSARASPDRGETQYF
NA	TRBV19	NA	TRBJ2-5	TGTGCCAGTAGTCCCGGAGGGTATAAGACCCAGTACTTC	CASSPGGYKTQYF
NA	TRBV19	TRBD1	TRBJ2-7	TGTGCCAGTAGTAGCCAGGGACAGGCAGCCTACGAGCAGTACTTC	CASSSQGQAAYEQYF
NA	TRBV6-5	NA	TRBJ1-1	TGTGCCAGCAGTTACTCGATAGGGACAGAAGCTTTCTTT	CASSYSIGTEAFF
NA	TRBV5-1	TRBD1	TRBJ1-2	TGCGCCAGCAGCCCGGGACAGGGGAATGGCTACACCTTC	CASSPGQGNGYTF
NA	TRBV7-2	NA	TRBJ2-7	TGTGCCAGCAGCTTAGCTCCCCGGGGGTCGTCCTACGAGCAGTACTTC	CASSLAPRGSSYEQYF
NA	TRBV27	NA	TRBJ1-1	TGTGCCAGCAGTCTAGCTCTGGGGATCACTGAAGCTTTCTTT	CASSLALGITEAFF
NA	TRBV18	NA	TRBJ1-1	TGTGCCAGCTCACCGGAGTACTTGAACACTGAAGCTTTCTTT	CASSPEYLNTEAFF
NA	TRBV7-7	NA	TRBJ2-2	TGTGCCAGCAGCCCAAGGACAGCCAACACCGGGGAGCTGTTTTTT	CASSPRTANTGELFF
NA	TRBV7-9	TRBD1	TRBJ1-4	TGTGCCAGCAGCACGAATACAGGGGGCGTTAATGAAAAACTGTTTTTT	CASSTNTGGVNEKLFF
NA	TRBV5-1	TRBD1	TRBJ1-3	TGCGCCAGCAGCTCACAGGGGGCCGAAAACACCATATATTTT	CASSSQGAENTIYF
NA	TRBV10-2	NA	TRBJ1-5	TGCGCCAGCAGCCCCATGGCCAGCAATCAGCCCCAGCATTTT	CASSPMASNQPQHF
NA	TRBV6-5	TRBD2	TRBJ2-3	TGTGCCAGCAGTTTAGCGGGAGCCCACACAGATACGCAGTATTTT	CASSLAGAHTDTQYF
NA	TRBV6-5	NA	TRBJ2-7	TGTGCCAGCAGTAGGACAGTTTACTACGAGCAGTACTTC	CASSRTVYYEQYF
NA	TRBV12-3/TRBV12-4	TRBD1	TRBJ1-2	TGTGCCAGCAGACACGGACAGGGCGGGGGCTACACCTTC	CASRHGQGGGYTF
few	TRBV19	NA	TRBJ1-2	TGTGCCAGTAGTATACAAAACTATGGCTACACCTTC	CASSIQNYGYTF
NA	TRBV29-1	NA	TRBJ2-3	TGCAGCGTCCGTACAGGGTCAGATACGCAGTATTTT	CSVRTGSDTQYF
NA	TRBV28	NA	TRBJ1-5	TGTGCCAGCAAACTACAGGGACAAGCCAATCAGCCCCAGCATTTT	CASKLQGQANQPQHF
NA	TRBV18	TRBD1	TRBJ2-7	TGTGCCAGCTCACCACGACAGGGGGATTACGAGCAGTACTTC	CASSPRQGDYEQYF
NA	TRBV7-2	NA	TRBJ1-1	TGTGCCAGCAGCTTAAGGGGGACTGAAGCTTTCTTT	CASSLRGTEAFF
NA	TRBV4-2	TRBD2	TRBJ2-1	TGTGCCAGCAGCCCAGAACCGGGACTAGCGGGGGGAGAGCAGTTCTTC	CASSPEPGLAGGEQFF
once	TRBV5-1	NA	TRBJ2-2	TGCGCCAGCAGCTTGGGCGGGGTGAACACCGGGGAGCTGTTTTTT	CASSLGGVNTGELFF
NA	TRBV6-5	TRBD1	TRBJ1-2	TGTGCCAGCAGTTCGGCAGGGGGCAACTATGGCTACACCTTC	CASSSAGGNYGYTF
NA	TRBV2	NA	TRBJ1-4	TGTGCCAGCAGGTGGGGCAGTTCTAATGAAAAACTGTTTTTT	CASRWGSSNEKLFF
NA	TRBV14	NA	TRBJ2-2	TGTGCCAGCAGTCTCAGTCGTCCCGGGGAGCTGTTTTTT	CASSLSRPGELFF